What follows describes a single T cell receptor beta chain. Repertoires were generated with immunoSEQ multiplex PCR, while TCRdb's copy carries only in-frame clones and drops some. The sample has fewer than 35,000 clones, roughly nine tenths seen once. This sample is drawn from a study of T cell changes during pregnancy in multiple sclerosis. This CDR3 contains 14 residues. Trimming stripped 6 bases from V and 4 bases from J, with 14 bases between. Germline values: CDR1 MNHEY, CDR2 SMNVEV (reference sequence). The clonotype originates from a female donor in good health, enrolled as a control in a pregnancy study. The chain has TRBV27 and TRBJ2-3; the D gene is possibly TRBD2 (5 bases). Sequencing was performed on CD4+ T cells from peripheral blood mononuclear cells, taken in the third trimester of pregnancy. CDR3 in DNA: TGTGCCAGCAGGTTCACCCCCGGGGCAGATACGCAGTATTTT. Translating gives CASRFTPGADTQYF.